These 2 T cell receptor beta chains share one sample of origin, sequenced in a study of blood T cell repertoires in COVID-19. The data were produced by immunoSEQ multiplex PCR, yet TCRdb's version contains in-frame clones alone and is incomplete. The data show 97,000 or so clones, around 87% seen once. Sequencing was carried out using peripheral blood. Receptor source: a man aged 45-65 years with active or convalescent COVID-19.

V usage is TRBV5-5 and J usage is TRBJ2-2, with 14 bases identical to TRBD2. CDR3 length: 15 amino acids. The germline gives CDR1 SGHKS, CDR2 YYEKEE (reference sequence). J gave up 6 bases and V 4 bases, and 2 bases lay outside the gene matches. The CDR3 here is CASSRTSGGPGELFF. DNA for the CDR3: TGTGCCAGCAGCCGGACTAGCGGGGGGCCCGGGGAGCTGTTTTTT.

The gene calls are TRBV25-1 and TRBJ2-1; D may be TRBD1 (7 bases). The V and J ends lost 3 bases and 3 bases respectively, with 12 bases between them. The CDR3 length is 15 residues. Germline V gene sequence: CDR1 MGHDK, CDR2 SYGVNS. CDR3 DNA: TGTGCCAGCAGTGACAGGGGGACTTTCTACAATGAGCAGTTCTTC. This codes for CASSDRGTFYNEQFF.